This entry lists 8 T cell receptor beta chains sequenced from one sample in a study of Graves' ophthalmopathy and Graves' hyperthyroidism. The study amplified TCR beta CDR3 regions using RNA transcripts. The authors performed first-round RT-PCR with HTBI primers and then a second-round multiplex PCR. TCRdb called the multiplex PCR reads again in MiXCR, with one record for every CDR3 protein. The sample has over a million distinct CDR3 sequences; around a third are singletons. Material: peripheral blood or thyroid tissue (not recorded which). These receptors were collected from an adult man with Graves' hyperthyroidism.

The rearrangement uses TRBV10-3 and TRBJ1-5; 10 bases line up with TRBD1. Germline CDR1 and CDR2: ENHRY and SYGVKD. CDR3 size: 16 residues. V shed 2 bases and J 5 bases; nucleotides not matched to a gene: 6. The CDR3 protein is CAISEVDRGQDQPQHF. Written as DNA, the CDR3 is TGTGCCATCAGTGAGGTTGACAGGGGGCAAGATCAGCCCCAGCATTTT.

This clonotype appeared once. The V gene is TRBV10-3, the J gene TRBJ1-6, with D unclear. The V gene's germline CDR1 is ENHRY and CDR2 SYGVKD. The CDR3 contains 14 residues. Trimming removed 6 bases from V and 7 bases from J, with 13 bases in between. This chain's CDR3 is CAISPDKMNSPLHF. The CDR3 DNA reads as TGTGCCATCAGCCCTGACAAAATGAATTCACCCCTCCACTTT.

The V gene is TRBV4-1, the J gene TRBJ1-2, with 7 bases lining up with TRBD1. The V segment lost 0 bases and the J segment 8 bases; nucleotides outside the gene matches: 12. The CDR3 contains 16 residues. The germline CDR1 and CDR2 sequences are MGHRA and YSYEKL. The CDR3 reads CASSQEGGRGLYGYTF. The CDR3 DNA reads TGCGCCAGCAGCCAAGAAGGGGGGAGGGGGCTGTACGGCTACACCTTC.

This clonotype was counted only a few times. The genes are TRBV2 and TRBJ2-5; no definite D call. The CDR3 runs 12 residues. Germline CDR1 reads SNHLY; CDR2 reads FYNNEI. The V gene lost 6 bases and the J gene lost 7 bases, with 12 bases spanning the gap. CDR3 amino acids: CASSQEWVTQYF. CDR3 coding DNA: TGTGCCAGCAGCCAAGAGTGGGTGACCCAGTACTTC.

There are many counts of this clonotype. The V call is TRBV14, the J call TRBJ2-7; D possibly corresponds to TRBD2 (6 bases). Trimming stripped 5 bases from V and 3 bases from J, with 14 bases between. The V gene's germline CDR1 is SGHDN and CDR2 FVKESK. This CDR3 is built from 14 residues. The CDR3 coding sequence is TGTGCCAGCAGCTTACATAGCGGAAGCTACGAGCAGTACTTC. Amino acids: CASSLHSGSYEQYF.

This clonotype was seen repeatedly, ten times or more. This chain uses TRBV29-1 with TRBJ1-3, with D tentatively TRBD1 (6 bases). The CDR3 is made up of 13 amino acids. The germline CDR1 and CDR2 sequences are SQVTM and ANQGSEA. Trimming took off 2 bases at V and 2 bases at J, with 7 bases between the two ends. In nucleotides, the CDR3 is TGCAGCGTTGAACGGGGGCCTGGAAACACCATATATTTT. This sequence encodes CSVERGPGNTIYF.

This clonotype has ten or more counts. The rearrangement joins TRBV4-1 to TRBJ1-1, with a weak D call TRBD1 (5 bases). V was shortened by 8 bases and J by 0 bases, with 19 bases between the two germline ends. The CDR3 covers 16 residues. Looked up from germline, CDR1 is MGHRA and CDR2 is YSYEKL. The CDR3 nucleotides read TGCGCCAGCGACGTCCGCCTCGGACACATGAACACTGAAGCTTTCTTT. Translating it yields CASDVRLGHMNTEAFF.

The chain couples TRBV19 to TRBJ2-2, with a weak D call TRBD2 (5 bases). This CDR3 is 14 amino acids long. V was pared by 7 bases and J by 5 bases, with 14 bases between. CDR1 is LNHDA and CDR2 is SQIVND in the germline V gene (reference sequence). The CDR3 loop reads CASISRSGTGELFF. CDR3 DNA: TGTGCCAGTATCTCAAGGTCGGGGACCGGGGAGCTGTTTTTT.